These 4 T cell receptor beta chains came from one sample sequenced in a study of shared clonotypes between healthy human individuals. Measured with immunoSEQ multiplex PCR; TCRdb has only the in-frame clones, and not every one. Of about 2.4 million clones in the sample, 85% to 95% were seen once. Sequences were obtained from naive CD4+ T cells sorted from blood. Subset given: CD45RA+ positively selected. The receptors stem from a man younger than 35 in good health.

As for this clone: No DNA is shown, since the ends of the CDR3 on it are uncertain; the CDR3 is the one TCRdb lists. The chain couples TRBV6-4 to TRBJ2-7; TRBD1 was called by the table and not checked on the DNA. Germline V gene sequence: CDR1 MRHNA, CDR2 SNTAGT. Inclusive of both ends, the CDR3 amounts to 15 amino acids. The CDR3 spells CASSTSDRDPHEQYF.

Of note for this clone: A read error may produce the germline difference seen at one junction end. The chain joins TRBV7-3 to TRBJ2-4; 7 bases match TRBD1. Germline V CDR1 and CDR2: SGHTA, FQGTGA. CDR3 size: 16 residues. The CDR3 loop reads CASSLKPRDSKNIQYF. CDR3 bases: TGTGCCAGCAGTTTAAAACCCCGGGACAGCAAAAACATTCAGTACTTC.

The rearrangement uses TRBV6-1 and TRBJ2-7, with D unclear. Trimming left V 6 bases short and J 2 bases short, with 8 bases between. The CDR3 has 12 amino acids. Germline CDR1 reads MNHNS; CDR2 reads SASEGT. The CDR3 DNA reads TGTGCCAGCAGAGACATACCCTACGAGCAGTACTTC. Translating gives CASRDIPYEQYF.

Only a few counts were recorded for this clone. The chain combines TRBV10-3 with TRBJ1-1; 8 nucleotides agree with TRBD1. This CDR3 has 13 amino acids. V gave up 4 bases and J gave up 11 bases; unmatched junction bases: 9. Germline-derived CDR1 and CDR2 are ENHRY and SYGVKD. This CDR3 reads CAISGFPGGAAFF. The CDR3 coding sequence is TGTGCCATCAGTGGATTCCCAGGGGGCGCGGCTTTCTTT.